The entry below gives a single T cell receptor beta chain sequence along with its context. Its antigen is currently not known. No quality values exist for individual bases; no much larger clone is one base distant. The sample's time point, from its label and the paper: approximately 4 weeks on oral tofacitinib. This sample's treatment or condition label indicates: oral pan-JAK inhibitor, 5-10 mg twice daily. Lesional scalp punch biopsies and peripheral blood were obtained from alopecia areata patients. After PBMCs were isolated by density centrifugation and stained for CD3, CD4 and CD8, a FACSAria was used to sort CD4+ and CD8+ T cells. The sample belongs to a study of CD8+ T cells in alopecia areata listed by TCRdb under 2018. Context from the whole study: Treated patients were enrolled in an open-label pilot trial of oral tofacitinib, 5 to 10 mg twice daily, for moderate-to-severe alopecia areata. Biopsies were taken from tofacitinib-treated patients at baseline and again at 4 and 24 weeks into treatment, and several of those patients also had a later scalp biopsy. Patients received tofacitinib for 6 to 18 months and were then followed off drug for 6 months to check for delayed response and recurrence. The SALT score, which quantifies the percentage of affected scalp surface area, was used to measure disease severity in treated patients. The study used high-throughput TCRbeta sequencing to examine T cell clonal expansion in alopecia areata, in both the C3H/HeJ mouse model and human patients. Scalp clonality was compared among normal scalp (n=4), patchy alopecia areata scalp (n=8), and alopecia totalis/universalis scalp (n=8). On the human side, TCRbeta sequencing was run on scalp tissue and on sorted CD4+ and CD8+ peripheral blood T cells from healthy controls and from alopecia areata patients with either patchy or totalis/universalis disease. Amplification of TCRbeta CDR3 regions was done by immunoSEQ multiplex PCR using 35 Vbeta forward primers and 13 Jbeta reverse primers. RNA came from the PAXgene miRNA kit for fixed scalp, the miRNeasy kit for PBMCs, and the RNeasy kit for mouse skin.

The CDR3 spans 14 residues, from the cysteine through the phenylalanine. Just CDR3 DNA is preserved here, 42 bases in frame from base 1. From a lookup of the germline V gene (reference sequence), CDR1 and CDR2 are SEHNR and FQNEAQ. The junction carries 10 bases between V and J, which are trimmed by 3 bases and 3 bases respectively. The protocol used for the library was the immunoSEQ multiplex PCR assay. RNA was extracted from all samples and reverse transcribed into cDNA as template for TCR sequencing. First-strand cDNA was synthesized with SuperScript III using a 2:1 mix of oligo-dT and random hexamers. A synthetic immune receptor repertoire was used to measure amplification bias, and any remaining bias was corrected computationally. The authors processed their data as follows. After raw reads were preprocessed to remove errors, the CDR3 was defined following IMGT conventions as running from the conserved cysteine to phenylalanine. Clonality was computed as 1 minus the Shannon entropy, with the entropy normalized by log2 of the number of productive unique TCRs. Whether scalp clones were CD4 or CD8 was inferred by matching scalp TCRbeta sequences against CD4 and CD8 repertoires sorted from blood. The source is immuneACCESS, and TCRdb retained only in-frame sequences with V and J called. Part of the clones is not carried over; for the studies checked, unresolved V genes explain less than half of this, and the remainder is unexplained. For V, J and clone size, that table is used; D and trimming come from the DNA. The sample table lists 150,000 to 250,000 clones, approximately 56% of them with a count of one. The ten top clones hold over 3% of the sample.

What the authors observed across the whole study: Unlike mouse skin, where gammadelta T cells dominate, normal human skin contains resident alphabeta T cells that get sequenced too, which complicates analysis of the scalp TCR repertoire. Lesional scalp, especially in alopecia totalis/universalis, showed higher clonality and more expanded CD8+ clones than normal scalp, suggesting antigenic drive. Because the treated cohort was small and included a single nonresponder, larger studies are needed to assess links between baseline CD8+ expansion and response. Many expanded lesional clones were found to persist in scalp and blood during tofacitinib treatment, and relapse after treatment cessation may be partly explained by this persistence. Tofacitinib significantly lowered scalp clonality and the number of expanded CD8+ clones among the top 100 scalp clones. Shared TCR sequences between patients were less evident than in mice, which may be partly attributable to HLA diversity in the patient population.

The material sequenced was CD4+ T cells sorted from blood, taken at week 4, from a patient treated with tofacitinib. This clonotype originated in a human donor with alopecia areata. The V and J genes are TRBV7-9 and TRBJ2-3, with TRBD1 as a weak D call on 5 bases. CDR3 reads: CASSFRVETDTQYF. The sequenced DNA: TGTGCCAGCAGCTTCAGGGTGGAGACAGATACGCAGTATTTT.